The TCR beta chain under discussion was sequenced for a study of blood T cells in healthy people across ages. J was trimmed by 2 bases and V by 7 bases; bases with no gene match: 11. Germline V gives CDR1 SEHNR, CDR2 FQNEAQ (reference sequence). The CDR3 consists of 15 residues. Next came a second PCR, run for about 7 to 12 cycles, which used a sample-barcoded 5' primer along with a J-beta primer mix. Each CDR3 protein is one row after TCRdb ran MiXCR on the 5' RACE reads. In the table there are around 800,000 distinct CDR3 sequences, around two fifths of which are singletons. The table lists this clonotype with a few counts.

Sequenced: blood. The chain carries TRBV7-9 and TRBJ2-7; the match to TRBD1 covers 7 bases. This clonotype was obtained from a man between 60 and 75 years old in good health. In DNA form, the CDR3 reads TGTGCCAGCACCCGAGACGTAGGACAGGCCTACGAGCAGTACTTC. Translated, it gives CASTRDVGQAYEQYF.